This TCR beta chain was captured in a study of shared clonotypes between healthy human individuals. On the study more broadly: The composition of the donors was a couple of women and a few men aged 18 to 49.

CD45RO-negative cells were positively selected for CCR7, leaving out terminally differentiated effector memory CD45RA+ cells. The repertoire was sequenced with immunoSEQ multiplex PCR; TCRdb's copy has only in-frame clones and lacks some. The sample lists 1.5 million to 2.5 million clones, approximately 94% occurring once. Germline trimming cut 5 bases from V and 3 bases from J; bases unmatched to any gene: 4. This CDR3 contains 14 residues. Germline V gene sequence: CDR1 SGHAT, CDR2 FQNNGV. For this clone: The same CDR3 can be traced to other DNA sequences in this sample.

The sequenced sample was naive CD8+ T cells sorted from blood. This sequence originates from a man aged 18-30 years in good health. The V and J genes are TRBV11-2 and TRBJ2-7; 10 bases are a match to TRBD1. CDR3 DNA: TGTGCCAGCAGCCCGGGGACAGGGGACTACGAGCAGTACTTC. Translation: CASSPGTGDYEQYF.